This T cell receptor beta chain was captured in a study of CD8 T cells in Susac syndrome. Study-level results: The authors acknowledged that the study's TCR sequencing and HLA analysis involved relatively few individuals.

Reverse transcription of about 0.5 to 1 ug RNA used random hexamers. Amplification of TCR beta CDR3 used immunoSEQ multiplex PCR across 54 Vbeta and 13 Jbeta. TCRdb analysed the immunoSEQ multiplex PCR reads with MiXCR anew, one entry per CDR3 protein. The repertoire holds around 150,000 distinct CDR3 sequences, with around 94% as singletons. Negative magnetic isolation gave CD8+ and CD4+ cells; FACS enriched CD8+ TEMRA. From germline, CDR1 is GTSNPN and CDR2 SVGIG (reference sequence). Germline trimming cut 0 bases from V and 8 bases from J; bases unmatched to any gene: 3. There are 12 residues in the CDR3. As to this clonotype: Antigen specificity is unknown.

The sequence derives from a human donor in good health. The chain links TRBV30 to TRBJ1-2, with 7 bases that match TRBD1. The sequencing sample was made of CD4+ T cells from PBMCs. In DNA form, the CDR3 reads TGTGCCTGGAGTGTCCCAGGGGGAGGCTACACCTTC. Translated: CAWSVPGGGYTF.